A single sample gave rise to the 2 T cell receptor beta chains below, sequenced in a study of blood T cell repertoires in COVID-19. The assay was immunoSEQ multiplex PCR, and TCRdb's table has in-frame clones only and misses some. Among roughly 330,000 clones, 80% to 90% were seen once, and the ten largest hold about 10%. Source material: PBMCs or T cells enriched from blood (not recorded which). The receptors were gathered from a woman aged 18-29 years who had recovered from COVID-19.

The V and J genes are TRBV30 and TRBJ2-1, with 10 bases that match TRBD2. Germline V lookup: CDR1 GTSNPN, CDR2 SVGIG (reference sequence). With V trimmed by 1 base and J by 0 bases, 6 bases remained unmatched. This CDR3 region has 17 residues. The CDR3 DNA sequence: TGTGCCTGGAGTGCTGCAGCGGGAGGGCGCTCCTACAATGAGCAGTTCTTC. It yields the protein CAWSAAAGGRSYNEQFF.

This clone came up once. The rearrangement uses TRBV5-1 and TRBJ1-5; a possible D gene is TRBD1 (5 bases). Trimming stripped 5 bases from V and 7 bases from J, with 13 bases between. The CDR3 has 13 amino acids. The germline V gene encodes CDR1 SGHRS and CDR2 YFSETQ. The CDR3: CASRAGGGQPQHF. The CDR3 DNA is TGCGCCAGCAGAGCTGGGGGGGGGCAGCCCCAGCATTTT.